One sample yielded the 24 T cell receptor beta chains listed below, sequenced in a study of T cell responses to AZD1222 COVID-19 vaccine. The data were produced by immunoSEQ multiplex PCR, yet TCRdb's version contains in-frame clones alone and is incomplete. Of some 140,000 clones listed, around 90% are singletons. This material consisted of peripheral blood, taken on day 0 of AZD1222 vaccination. The receptors come from an adult in good health.

V usage is TRBV5-1 and J usage is TRBJ2-4; 14 nucleotides match TRBD2. V was clipped by 0 bases and J by 1 base; unmatched bases: 3. Per the germline V gene, CDR1 is SGHRS and CDR2 is YFSETQ. The CDR3 is made up of 18 amino acids. In nucleotides, the CDR3 is TGCGCCAGCAGCTTGGGGACTAGCGGGAGGATGGCCAAAAACATTCAGTACTTC. This translates into CASSLGTSGRMAKNIQYF.

The chain has TRBV15 and TRBJ1-2; TRBD1 is a possible D gene (5 bases). Germline CDR1 is LNHNV and CDR2 is YYDKDF (reference sequence). Trimming stripped 0 bases from V and 3 bases from J, with 11 bases between. This CDR3 region has 15 residues. The CDR3 nucleotides read TGTGCCACCAGCAGAGATCGCAGGGTCGACTATGGCTACACCTTC. Protein product: CATSRDRRVDYGYTF.

The V call is TRBV28, the J call TRBJ1-2, with TRBD1 matching over 7 bases. Looked up from germline, CDR1 is MDHEN and CDR2 is SYDVKM. Unmatched junction bases numbered 9, after V lost 10 bases and J lost 7 bases. This CDR3 region has 12 residues. The CDR3 loop reads CANRQGGGGYTF. CDR3 bases: TGTGCCAACAGACAGGGAGGGGGTGGCTACACCTTC.

The chain combines TRBV6-5 with TRBJ1-1; perhaps TRBD1 as D (5 bases). V lost 5 bases and J 1 base, leaving 14 bases between the germline ends. Per the germline V gene, CDR1 is MNHEY and CDR2 is SVGAGI. The CDR3 is 15 residues long. The CDR3 DNA reads as TGTGCCAGCAGTACCTGGCCAACAGGGAACACTGAAGCTTTCTTT. This encodes CASSTWPTGNTEAFF.

Details on this clone: One junction end disagrees with the germline gene, perhaps due to a read error. The chain combines TRBV15 with TRBJ1-5; 7 bases fit TRBD1. The CDR3 length is 14 residues. The germline CDR1 and CDR2 sequences are LNHNV and YYDKDF (reference sequence). In DNA, the CDR3 is TGTGCCACCAGCAGAGGAGGGGGCAAGCAGCCCCAGCATTTT. Protein sequence: CATSRGGGKQPQHF.

This sequence joins TRBV11-3 and TRBJ1-6; D ambiguous. The length of the CDR3 is 13 residues. Trimming took 5 bases from V and 5 from J, leaving 7 bases between them. The germline V gene has CDR1 SGHNT and CDR2 YENEEA. CDR3: CASSRENNSPLHF. In DNA, the CDR3 is TGTGCCAGCAGCCGCGAGAATAATTCACCCCTCCACTTT.

The chain uses TRBV27 and TRBJ1-2; weak D call: TRBD1 (5 bases). V was cut by 1 base and J by 5 bases, with 11 bases left in between. The CDR3 is made up of 14 amino acids. Germline loops: CDR1 MNHEY, CDR2 SMNVEV (reference sequence). CDR3 sequence: CASSLFMGEYGYTF. The CDR3 DNA sequence: TGTGCCAGCAGTTTATTTATGGGGGAGTATGGCTACACCTTC.

The chain links TRBV29-1 to TRBJ1-1, with 7 bases identical to TRBD1. Germline values: CDR1 SQVTM, CDR2 ANQGSEA. Trimming took 3 bases from V and 0 from J; bases not matched to a gene: 10. This CDR3 comprises 16 residues. The DNA of the CDR3 is TGCAGCGTTGAGGGGAACAGGGGCCGGATGAACACTGAAGCTTTCTTT. Translating gives CSVEGNRGRMNTEAFF.

V is TRBV6-6 and J is TRBJ1-2; a possible D gene is TRBD1 (6 bases). The CDR3 runs to 14 residues. CDR1 and CDR2 (germline): MNHNY, SVGAGI (reference sequence). The V end lost 6 bases, the J end lost 4 bases, and 15 bases lay between the germline ends. The CDR3 sequence is CASSPPTGSYGYTF. For the CDR3, the DNA is TGTGCCAGCAGCCCACCGACAGGCTCCTATGGCTACACCTTC.

Here the CDR3 reads CASSQDWGGSGELFF. The DNA for the CDR3 is TGCGCCAGCAGCCAAGATTGGGGCGGCAGCGGGGAGCTGTTTTTT. The V gene is TRBV4-1, the J gene TRBJ2-2; possible D gene TRBD1, 5 bases. This CDR3 has 15 residues. The V and J ends lost 0 bases and 7 bases respectively, with 12 bases between them. Germline V lookup: CDR1 MGHRA, CDR2 YSYEKL.

This chain connects TRBV28 to TRBJ2-7; tentative D call: TRBD1 (6 bases). The CDR3 has 14 amino acids. Trimming took 3 bases from V and 5 from J, leaving 14 bases between them. Per the germline V gene, CDR1 is MDHEN and CDR2 is SYDVKM. The CDR3 loop is CASSFLYRVHEQYF. The DNA of the CDR3 is TGTGCCAGCAGTTTCTTGTACAGGGTCCACGAGCAGTACTTC.

The chain employs TRBV28 and TRBJ1-1; weak D call: TRBD1 (5 bases). V was cut by 8 bases and J by 5 bases, with 9 bases left in between. Germline CDR1 reads MDHEN; CDR2 reads SYDVKM. This CDR3 is built from 11 residues. CDR3 in amino acids: CASEGDTEAFF. As DNA, the CDR3 is TGTGCCAGCGAAGGGGATACTGAAGCTTTCTTT.

The rearrangement uses TRBV7-9 and TRBJ1-1, with a tentative D call TRBD1 (6 bases). Trimming took 6 bases from V and 1 from J, leaving 18 bases between them. Per the germline V gene, CDR1 is SEHNR and CDR2 is FQNEAQ (reference sequence). This CDR3 region has 16 residues. This chain's CDR3 is CASRITGSKPNTEAFF. The CDR3 region has the DNA TGTGCCAGCAGGATAACAGGGTCAAAACCGAACACTGAAGCTTTCTTT.

The gene calls are TRBV27 and TRBJ2-1; D not resolved. V was clipped by 8 bases and J by 7 bases, with 12 bases between them. The germline V gene encodes CDR1 MNHEY and CDR2 SMNVEV (reference sequence). The CDR3 runs 12 residues. The CDR3 loop is CASRGERNEQFF. Here the CDR3 DNA reads TGTGCCAGCCGAGGAGAACGTAATGAGCAGTTCTTC.

This chain links TRBV28 with TRBJ1-5, with 9 nucleotides matching TRBD1. The CDR3 has 16 amino acids. With 5 bases clipped from V and 2 bases from J, the junction kept 7 bases outside the gene matches. From germline, CDR1 is MDHEN and CDR2 SYDVKM. In DNA form, the CDR3 reads TGTGCCAGCAGTATTCGGACAGGGGTCCGCAATCAGCCCCAGCATTTT. This translates into CASSIRTGVRNQPQHF.

The rearrangement joins TRBV3-1 (or the pseudogene TRBV3-2) to TRBJ2-1; 7 positions agree with TRBD1. The germline V gene encodes CDR1 LGHDT and CDR2 YNNKEL (reference sequence). V dropped 5 bases and J dropped 2; count of bases not matched to a gene: 9. The CDR3 sequence is 16 residues long. CDR3 DNA sequence: TGTGCCAGCAGCGCCTACAGGGGACCAGCCTACAATGAGCAGTTCTTC. This codes for CASSAYRGPAYNEQFF.

The gene calls are TRBV7-2 and TRBJ2-6; no reliable D call. The V gene's germline CDR1 is SGHTA and CDR2 FQGNSA. The length of the CDR3 is 14 residues. Between the trimmed V and J ends, which lost 1 base and 0 bases, there was a span of 1 base. The chain's CDR3 is CASSLVSGANVLTF. The CDR3, as DNA: TGTGCCAGCAGCTTAGTCTCTGGGGCCAACGTCCTGACTTTC.

The chain couples TRBV2 to TRBJ1-4, with D maybe TRBD1 (6 bases). Germline CDR1 is SNHLY and CDR2 is FYNNEI. V was pared by 3 bases and J by 0 bases, with 11 bases between. The CDR3 is 16 amino acids. The CDR3 region is CASSDGTTTTNEKLFF. The CDR3 nucleotides are TGTGCCAGCAGTGATGGGACAACAACAACTAATGAAAAACTGTTTTTT.

The V call is TRBV19, the J call TRBJ1-6; the D gene is possibly TRBD1 (5 bases). Germline loops: CDR1 LNHDA, CDR2 SQIVND (reference sequence). Trimming left V 6 bases short and J 6 bases short, with 15 bases between. The CDR3 runs 15 residues. The CDR3 nucleotides read TGTGCCAGTAGCCGACGCCAGGACATTAATTCACCCCTCCACTTT. It codes for CASSRRQDINSPLHF.

The chain employs TRBV2 and TRBJ1-1, with 8 bases matching TRBD1. With V trimmed by 5 bases and J by 4 bases, 9 bases remained unmatched. This CDR3 comprises 15 residues. Germline loops: CDR1 SNHLY, CDR2 FYNNEI. The CDR3 is CASSRDGQGSTEAFF. The CDR3 nucleotides are TGTGCCAGCAGTAGGGATGGACAGGGAAGCACTGAAGCTTTCTTT. The entire variable domain, with the rest obtained from reference TRBV2 and TRBJ1-1, is as follows: EPEVTQTPSHQVTQMGQEVILRCVPISNHLYFYWYRQILGQKVEFLVSFYNNEISEKSEIFDDQFSVERPDGSNFTLKIRSTKLEDSAMYFCASSRDGQGSTEAFFGQGTRLTVV.

CDR3 coding DNA: TGTGCCAGCAGGGTAGCGGAAGGGAATGAGCAGTTCTTC. Translating it yields CASRVAEGNEQFF. The chain has TRBV4-2 and TRBJ2-1; possibly TRBD2 for D (6 bases). The CDR3 covers 13 residues. Germline values: CDR1 LGHNA, CDR2 YNFKEQ. V was clipped by 6 bases and J by 7 bases, with 13 bases between them.

The chain uses TRBV18 and TRBJ2-1; D unresolved. The CDR3 covers 13 residues. Trimming cost V 4 bases and J 3 bases, with 7 bases left between them. CDR1 and CDR2 from the germline V gene are KGHSH and LQKENI. The CDR3 bases are TGTGCCAGCTCACGCCTAGTCTACAATGAGCAGTTCTTC. Amino acids: CASSRLVYNEQFF.

The chain couples TRBV6-2 or TRBV6-3 to TRBJ2-7, with 8 nucleotides matching TRBD2. The germline gives CDR1 MNHEY, CDR2 SVGEGT. The V and J ends lost 11 bases and 5 bases, in that order; junction bases with no gene match: 11. The CDR3 totals 13 residues. The CDR3 loop is CALSQRETDEQYF. The CDR3 DNA follows: TGTGCCCTCAGCCAGCGGGAGACAGACGAGCAGTACTTC.

The genes are TRBV5-1 and TRBJ1-3, with 9 bases that match TRBD1. Germline values: CDR1 SGHRS, CDR2 YFSETQ. The CDR3 loop spans 17 amino acids. V lost 0 bases and J lost 0; bases outside the gene matches: 4. The CDR3 protein is CASSLGTGDRSGNTIYF. The DNA of the CDR3 is TGCGCCAGCAGCTTGGGGACAGGGGACCGCTCTGGAAACACCATATATTTT.